This entry describes one T cell receptor beta chain. Its antigen remains unidentified. Additional DNA sequences in this sample encode the identical CDR3. As processed by the authors: Filtering differed, since immunoSEQ gave only junction sequences and no quality scores. Sequencing was performed with immunoSEQ multiplex PCR; in TCRdb, only in-frame clones are kept and a portion is missing. From that table come the V and J calls and clone size; the DNA was used to work out D and trimming. This sample has some 2.1 million clones, with approximately 95% found just once. This sample was included in a study of shared clonotypes between healthy human individuals. Overall study: Per-donor plates numbered three CD4 naive, three CD4 memory, two CD8 naive and one CD8 memory. Findings and limits, study-wide: Generation probabilities of non-shared clonotypes were lower (relative to those shared by all four donors). Researchers found naive subsets generally carried larger estimated richness than memory subsets.

Trimming stripped 0 bases from V and 8 bases from J, with 11 bases between. The CDR3 totals 14 residues. The V gene's germline CDR1 is SGHRS and CDR2 YFSETQ. The TCR was taken from a man aged 18 to 35 in good health. The material sequenced was naive CD4+ T cells sorted from blood. Described subset: CD45RA+ positively selected. This chain joins TRBV5-1 and TRBJ1-4; D uncertain. The CDR3 reads CASSLGGANEKLFF. For the CDR3, the DNA is TGCGCCAGCAGCTTGGGAGGAGCCAACGAAAAACTGTTTTTT.